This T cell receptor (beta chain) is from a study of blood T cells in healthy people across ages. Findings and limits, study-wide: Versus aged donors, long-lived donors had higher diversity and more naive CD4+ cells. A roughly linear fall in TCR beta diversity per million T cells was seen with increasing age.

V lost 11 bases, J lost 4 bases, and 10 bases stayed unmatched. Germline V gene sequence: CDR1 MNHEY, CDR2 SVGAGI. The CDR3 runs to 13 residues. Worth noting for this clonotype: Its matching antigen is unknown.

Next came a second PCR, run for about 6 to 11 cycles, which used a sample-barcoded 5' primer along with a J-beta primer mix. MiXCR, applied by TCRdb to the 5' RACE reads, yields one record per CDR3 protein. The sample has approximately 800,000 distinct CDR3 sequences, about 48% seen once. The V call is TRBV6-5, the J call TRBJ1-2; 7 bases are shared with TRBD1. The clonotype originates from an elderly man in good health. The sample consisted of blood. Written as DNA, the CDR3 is TGTGCCGCCCAGGGGGGGTCAGCCTATGGCTACACCTTC. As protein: CAAQGGSAYGYTF.